The 20 T cell receptor beta chains listed next were all sequenced from one sample in a study of TIL therapy for anti-PD-1-resistant metastatic lung cancer (dated by TCRdb to about 2021). Taken with the paper, the label for time point translates to: pre-treatment sample, taken before nivolumab and TIL therapy. Using bias-controlled multiplex PCR with the immunoSEQ v3 hsTCRB kit, the TCR beta CDR3 regions were amplified from genomic DNA. TCRdb limited this immuneACCESS table to in-frame rearrangements with V and J called. A share of clones is missing; checked studies link under half to unresolved V genes, and the rest is unexplained. The sample table contains 25,000 to 40,000 clones; only one count was recorded for around three quarters of them. The top ten hold less than 3% of the sample. This sample comprised blood, obtained at baseline. The receptors stem from a woman between 30 and 85 years old with non-small cell lung cancer.

The rearrangement links TRBV18 to TRBJ1-1; D is possibly TRBD1 (5 bases). Germline V gives CDR1 KGHSH, CDR2 LQKENI. Between the trimmed V and J ends, which lost 3 bases and 3 bases, there was a span of 14 bases. The CDR3 contains 15 residues. CDR3 in DNA: TGTGCCAGCTCACCCAGAATCGGGGGGGACACTGAAGCTTTCTTT. It codes for CASSPRIGGDTEAFF.

The chain employs TRBV20-1 and TRBJ2-1; D call uncertain. Germline V gene lookup returns CDR1 DFQATT and CDR2 SNEGSKA (reference sequence). CDR3 size: 11 residues. V lost 1 base and J 6 bases, leaving 4 bases between the germline ends. CDR3 in amino acids: CSARVVNEQFF. The CDR3 DNA sequence: TGCAGTGCTAGAGTAGTCAATGAGCAGTTCTTC.

This clone has just a few counts. The chain links TRBV5-1 to TRBJ2-3; 9 bases are a match to TRBD1. Germline-derived CDR1 and CDR2 are SGHRS and YFSETQ. V shed 3 bases, J shed 6 bases, and the junction held 5 bases outside the gene matches. The CDR3 has 14 residues. The CDR3 here is CASSSAGTGDTQYF. Here the CDR3 DNA reads TGCGCCAGCAGCTCCGCCGGGACAGGGGATACGCAGTATTTT.

This chain connects TRBV10-1 to TRBJ2-2; 7 bases map to TRBD2. V shed 4 bases and J 7 bases; nucleotides not matched to a gene: 9. CDR1 WNHNN and CDR2 SYGVQD come from the germline V gene (reference sequence). This CDR3 is 15 amino acids long. The chain's CDR3 is CASSARLASFGELFF. The CDR3 DNA follows: TGCGCCAGCAGTGCCAGACTAGCATCGTTCGGGGAGCTGTTTTTT.

The chain links TRBV28 to TRBJ2-3; D may be TRBD1 or TRBD2 (5 bases each). The CDR3 has 12 amino acids. CDR1 and CDR2 (germline): MDHEN, SYDVKM. Trimming cost V 7 bases and J 6 bases, with 11 bases left between them. CDR3 loop: CASNGAGDTQYF. DNA of the CDR3: TGTGCCAGCAACGGGGCCGGGGATACGCAGTATTTT.

The CDR3 coding sequence is TGTGCCAGCAGCCTCGGACTAGCGGGCACCTACGAGCAGTACTTC. Translating it yields CASSLGLAGTYEQYF. J is TRBJ2-7 and V is TRBV7-8; 11 nucleotides agree with TRBD2. The CDR3 runs to 15 residues. CDR1 and CDR2 from the germline V gene are SGHVS and FQNEAQ. Trimming at V came to 5 bases and at J to 2 bases, leaving 5 bases not matched to a gene.

The V and J genes are TRBV11-2 and TRBJ2-7; 7 nucleotides match TRBD2. This CDR3 has 14 amino acids. After removal of 5 bases from V and 6 bases from J, the junction contained 10 bases not matched to a gene. Germline CDR1 and CDR2: SGHAT and FQNNGV. CDR3 in amino acids: CASSPGTTSAEQYF. DNA of the CDR3: TGTGCCAGCAGCCCCGGGACTACTTCTGCCGAGCAGTACTTC.

This chain joins TRBV10-3 and TRBJ2-7; 9 nucleotides match TRBD2. Germline CDR1 reads ENHRY; CDR2 reads SYGVKD. The V gene end was trimmed by 6 bases and the J gene end by 2 bases; junction bases not matched to a gene: 5. The CDR3 runs 14 residues. CDR3 in amino acids: CAIRASGTPYEQYF. The CDR3 region has the DNA TGTGCCATCAGGGCTAGCGGGACCCCCTACGAGCAGTACTTC.

This chain connects TRBV27 to TRBJ2-3; D is undetermined. CDR3 length: 13 amino acids. V was cut by 3 bases and J by 1 base, with 5 bases left in between. The V gene's germline CDR1 is MNHEY and CDR2 SMNVEV (reference sequence). The CDR3 reads CASSFRGTDTQYF. Here the CDR3 DNA reads TGTGCCAGCAGTTTTCGGGGCACAGATACGCAGTATTTT.

V is TRBV2 and J is TRBJ2-5; D is perhaps TRBD2 (5 bases). Trimming pared 3 bases from V and 4 bases from J, leaving 15 bases between. Germline CDR1 and CDR2: SNHLY and FYNNEI. CDR3 length: 15 residues. Here the CDR3 reads CASSDSVGASETQYF. The CDR3 DNA is TGTGCCAGCAGTGACTCCGTGGGAGCCTCAGAGACCCAGTACTTC.

The V gene is TRBV19, the J gene TRBJ1-2; no definite D call. This CDR3 region has 12 residues. CDR1 is LNHDA, CDR2 SQIVND, per germline (reference sequence). V lost 5 bases and J lost 0, with 4 bases in between. The DNA for the CDR3 is TGTGCCAGTAGTGGGACTAACTATGGCTACACCTTC. This codes for CASSGTNYGYTF.

This chain uses TRBV5-1 with TRBJ1-1, with unresolved D. V was cut by 3 bases and J by 1 base, with 10 bases left in between. This CDR3 has 14 amino acids. Germline values: CDR1 SGHRS, CDR2 YFSETQ. CDR3 bases: TGCGCCAGCAGCTGGGAAGGGCGGAACACTGAAGCTTTCTTT. Its translation: CASSWEGRNTEAFF.

This chain joins TRBV25-1 and TRBJ1-3; D gene unclear. The CDR3 has 14 amino acids. The V gene's germline CDR1 is MGHDK and CDR2 SYGVNS. V lost 6 bases, J lost 1 base, and 10 bases lay in between. As DNA, the CDR3 is TGTGCCAGCAGCGAGGAGAGGTCTGGAAACACCATATATTTT. The encoded protein is CASSEERSGNTIYF.

The V and J genes are TRBV7-9 and TRBJ2-3; 9 nucleotides match TRBD2. V gave up 9 bases and J gave up 0 bases; unmatched junction bases: 7. Germline V gene data show CDR1 as SEHNR and CDR2 as FQNEAQ (reference sequence). This CDR3 region has 15 residues. As DNA, the CDR3 is TGTGCCAGTGCGAGACTAGCGGCTAGCACAGATACGCAGTATTTT. Its translation: CASARLAASTDTQYF. The entire variable domain, with the rest obtained from reference TRBV7-9 and TRBJ2-3, is as follows: DTGVSQNPRHKITKRGQNVTFRCDPISEHNRLYWYRQTLGQGPEFLTYFQNEAQLEKSRLLSDRFSAERPKGSFSTLEIQRTEQGDSAMYLCASARLAASTDTQYFGPGTRLTVL.

The CDR3 loop is CAWSVRGTEAFF. The DNA for the CDR3 is TGTGCCTGGAGTGTACGGGGGACTGAAGCTTTCTTT. V usage is TRBV30 and J usage is TRBJ1-1, with D possibly TRBD1 on 5 matching bases. The CDR3 length is 12 residues. The germline V gene encodes CDR1 GTSNPN and CDR2 SVGIG (reference sequence). V lost 0 bases, J lost 5 bases, and 7 bases lay in between.

This clone was seen a single time. This chain connects TRBV15 to TRBJ1-2, with D perhaps TRBD1 (6 bases). Germline V gene data show CDR1 as LNHNV and CDR2 as YYDKDF (reference sequence). V was trimmed by 3 bases and J by 2 bases, leaving 10 bases between them. The CDR3 runs to 14 residues. The CDR3 spells CATSRAGANYGYTF. The CDR3, as DNA: TGTGCCACCAGCAGGGCAGGGGCGAACTATGGCTACACCTTC. The entire variable domain, with the rest obtained from reference TRBV15 and TRBJ1-2, is as follows: DAMVIQNPRYQVTQFGKPVTLSCSQTLNHNVMYWYQQKSSQAPKLLFHYYDKDFNNEADTPDNFQSRRPNTSFCFLDIRSPGLGDTAMYLCATSRAGANYGYTFGSGTRLTVV.

This clone was seen only a few times. The rearrangement uses TRBV11-2 and TRBJ2-3; 12 bases are a match to TRBD2. Germline values: CDR1 SGHAT, CDR2 FQNNGV. The CDR3 consists of 16 residues. V lost 5 bases and J lost 5; bases outside the gene matches: 8. CDR3 protein: CASSLRTSGNEDTQYF. The CDR3 DNA reads TGTGCCAGCAGCCTTCGGACTAGCGGGAACGAAGATACGCAGTATTTT.

This clone was detected a few times. The V gene is TRBV19, the J gene TRBJ2-1; 14 bases fit TRBD2. The CDR3 totals 17 residues. After removal of 4 bases from V and 9 bases from J, the junction contained 11 bases not matched to a gene. Germline CDR1 and CDR2: LNHDA and SQIVND (reference sequence). DNA of the CDR3: TGTGCCAGTAGTAGGGTTCCGACTAGCGGGAGGGGGCCTGAGCAGTTCTTC. Translated: CASSRVPTSGRGPEQFF.

This clone was found once. This sequence joins TRBV6-5 and TRBJ1-2, with a weak D call TRBD1 (6 bases). The length of the CDR3 is 15 residues. V shed 6 bases and J shed 3 bases, with 17 bases lying between them. Germline V gives CDR1 MNHEY, CDR2 SVGAGI. This CDR3 reads CASSQHPRGDYGYTF. As DNA, the CDR3 is TGTGCCAGCAGCCAACATCCTAGGGGGGACTATGGCTACACCTTC.

V usage is TRBV30 and J usage is TRBJ2-5; 10 bases fit TRBD1. The J call may be wrong; the DNA end is better matched by TRBJ2-7. The CDR3 loop spans 15 amino acids. Germline V gene sequence: CDR1 GTSNPN, CDR2 SVGIG (reference sequence). The DNA of the CDR3 is TGTGCCTGGAGTAGGCCCGGGACAGGGGTCTACGAGCAGTACTTC. The encoded protein is CAWSRPGTGVYEQYF.